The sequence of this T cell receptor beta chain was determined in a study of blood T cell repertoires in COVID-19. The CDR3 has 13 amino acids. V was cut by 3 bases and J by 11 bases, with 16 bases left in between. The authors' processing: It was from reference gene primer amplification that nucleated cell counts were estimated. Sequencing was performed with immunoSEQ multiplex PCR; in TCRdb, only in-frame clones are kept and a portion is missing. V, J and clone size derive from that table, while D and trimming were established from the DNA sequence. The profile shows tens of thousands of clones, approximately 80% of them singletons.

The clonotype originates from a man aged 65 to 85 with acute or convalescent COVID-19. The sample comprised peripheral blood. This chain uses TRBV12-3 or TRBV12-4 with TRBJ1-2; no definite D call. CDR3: CASSFGSSVGYTF. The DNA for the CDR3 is TGTGCCAGCAGTTTCGGGTCTTCGGTCGGTTACACCTTC.